This T cell receptor (beta chain) was sequenced during a study of T cell clones after liver transplantation. Study information: Pre-transplant mixed lymphocyte reactions yielded third-party-reactive TCRbeta sequences as comparators for graft-donor-reactive sequences. Standard immunosuppression, with no induction, continued until 12-24 months after transplant.

Between the trimmed V and J ends, which lost 0 bases and 1 base, there was a span of 9 bases. The germline V gene has CDR1 SGHTA and CDR2 FQGNSA. The CDR3 is made up of 15 amino acids. Repertoires were generated with immunoSEQ multiplex PCR, while TCRdb's copy carries only in-frame clones and drops some. The data hold 95,000 to 130,000 clones, with about nine tenths observed a single time. In regard to this clone: Its antigen is undetermined.

Overall study findings and caveats: These preliminary findings come from unstandardized post-transplant sampling times. The donor-reactive repertoire was only partly measurable in a couple of subjects, lacking donor cells.

The chain carries TRBV7-2 and TRBJ1-1; no definite D call. The sequencing used CD4+ T cells from blood, collected 12 months after liver transplant. The receptor was derived from a human patient who received a liver transplant. Among the T cells, some may be from the graft donor. The CDR3 sequence: CASSLATERNTEAFF. Written as DNA, the CDR3 is TGTGCCAGCAGCTTAGCTACAGAGCGGAACACTGAAGCTTTCTTT. Using reference TRBV7-2 and TRBJ1-1 for the parts outside the CDR3, the full variable domain is GAGVSQSPSNKVTEKGKDVELRCDPISGHTALYWYRQSLGQGLEFLIYFQGNSAPDKSGLPSDRFSAERTGGSVSTLTIQRTQQEDSAVYLCASSLATERNTEAFFGQGTRLTVV.